These T cell receptor beta chains were read from a single sample in a study of CD8 T cells in ankylosing spondylitis. One entry per CDR3 protein, called by TCRdb with MiXCR from the 5' RACE reads. Among about 450,000 distinct CDR3 sequences listed, around 26% were seen once. The sequencing input was blood, either unsorted or a sorted T cell fraction (not recorded which). The receptors originated from a male donor with ankylosing spondylitis. The CDR3 runs from the conserved cysteine through the conserved F or W.

TRBJ2-1 TRBV5-1 CASRQTSGRYNEQFF
TRBJ2-1 TRBV5-1 CASSFDGSSYNEQFF
TRBJ2-5 TRBV12-3/TRBV12-4 CASRNEGETQYF
TRBJ2-7 TRBV5-1 CASSILQDSYEQYF
TRBJ2-1 TRBV5-6 CASSLYPGYYNEQFF
TRBJ1-5 TRBV20-1 CSAVGAAGTISNQPQHF
TRBJ1-2 TRBV6-6 CASRHSLGYTF
TRBJ1-4 TRBV4-2 CASSQDPTNEKLFF
TRBJ2-2 TRBV5-6 CASSLLLRRETGELFF
TRBJ2-7 TRBV15 CATSRDRSPGGVYEQYF
TRBJ1-2 TRBV11-2 CASRHSDYRDTATTNYGYTF
TRBJ1-5 TRBV11-2 CASSAWTGGAPNQPQHF
TRBJ2-3 TRBV20-1 CSARTVAGDPRDTQYF
TRBJ2-5 TRBV18 CASSPGSGRRRETQYF
TRBJ2-7 TRBV11-2 CASSPGISVRNSYEQYF
TRBJ2-1 TRBV5-6 CASSQLAINEQFF
TRBJ2-6 TRBV20-1 CSARPQTGGISGANVLTF
TRBJ1-4 TRBV2 CASSEGPGQAKKLFF
TRBJ1-5 TRBV20-1 CSARTGGQPQHF
TRBJ2-1 TRBV27 CASSTRAIPDNEQFF
TRBJ2-7 TRBV7-2 CASSWGGSLGEQYF
TRBJ1-2 TRBV27 CASSFNEDGGYTF
TRBJ1-4 TRBV5-6 CASSLVRGPDEKLFF
TRBJ2-2 TRBV20-1 CSASGQIGRGGELFF
TRBJ2-6 TRBV2 CATPSSVSGANVLTF
TRBJ2-1 TRBV20-1 CSASRGNEQFF
TRBJ2-3 TRBV4-2 CASSQRWGRRTDTQYF
TRBJ2-1 TRBV5-4 CASSPRTSGMGNEQFF